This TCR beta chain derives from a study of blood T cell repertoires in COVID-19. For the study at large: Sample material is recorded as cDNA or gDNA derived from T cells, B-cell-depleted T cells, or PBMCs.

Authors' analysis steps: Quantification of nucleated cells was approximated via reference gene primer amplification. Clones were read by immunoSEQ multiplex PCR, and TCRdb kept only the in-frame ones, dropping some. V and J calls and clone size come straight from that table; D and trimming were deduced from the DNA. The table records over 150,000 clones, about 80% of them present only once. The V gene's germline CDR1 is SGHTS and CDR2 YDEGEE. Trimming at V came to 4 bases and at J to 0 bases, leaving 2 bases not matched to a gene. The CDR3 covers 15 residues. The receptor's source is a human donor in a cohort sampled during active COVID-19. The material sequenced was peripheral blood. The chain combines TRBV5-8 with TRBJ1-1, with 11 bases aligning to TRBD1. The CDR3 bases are TGTGCCAGCAGCAGGACAGGGGGCATGAACACTGAAGCTTTCTTT. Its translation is CASSRTGGMNTEAFF.